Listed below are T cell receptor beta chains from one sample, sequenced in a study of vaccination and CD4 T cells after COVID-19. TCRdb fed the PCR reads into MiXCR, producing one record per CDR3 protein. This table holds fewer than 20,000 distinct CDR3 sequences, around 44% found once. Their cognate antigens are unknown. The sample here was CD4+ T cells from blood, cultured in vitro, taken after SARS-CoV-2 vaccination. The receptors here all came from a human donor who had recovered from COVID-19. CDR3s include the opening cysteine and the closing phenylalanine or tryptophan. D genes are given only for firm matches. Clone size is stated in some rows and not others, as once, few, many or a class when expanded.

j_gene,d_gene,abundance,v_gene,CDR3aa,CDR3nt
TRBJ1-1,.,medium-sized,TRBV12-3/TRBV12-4,CASSPSVSFGTEAFF,TGTGCCAGCAGTCCTAGTGTTAGTTTTGGCACTGAAGCTTTCTTT
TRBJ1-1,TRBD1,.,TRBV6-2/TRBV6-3,CASSYETLTGGGEAFF,TGTGCCAGCAGTTACGAAACCTTGACAGGGGGCGGCGAAGCTTTCTTT
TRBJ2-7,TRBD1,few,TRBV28,CASSALLDRGHEQYF,TGTGCCAGCAGTGCTCTCCTGGACAGGGGCCACGAGCAGTACTTC
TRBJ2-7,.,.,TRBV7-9,CASSPQGLDEQYF,TGTGCCAGCAGCCCACAGGGTCTGGACGAGCAGTACTTC
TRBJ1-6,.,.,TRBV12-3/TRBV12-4,CASSRGQQQGPLHF,TGTGCCAGCAGCCGTGGACAGCAGCAGGGCCCCCTCCACTTT
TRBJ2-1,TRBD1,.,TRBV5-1,CASGQLGQGTYNEQFF,TGCGCCAGCGGCCAACTAGGACAGGGTACATACAATGAGCAGTTCTTC
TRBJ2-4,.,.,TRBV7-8,CASSLAPWGENIQYF,TGTGCCAGCAGCTTAGCTCCATGGGGGGAAAACATTCAGTACTTC
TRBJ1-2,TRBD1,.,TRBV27,CASSSTGRGYTF,TGTGCCAGCAGCTCGACAGGGAGGGGCTACACCTTC
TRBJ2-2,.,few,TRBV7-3,CASSLVGFTGELFF,TGTGCCAGCAGCTTAGTAGGATTCACCGGGGAGCTGTTTTTT
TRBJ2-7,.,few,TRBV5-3,CARRPTSPSSYEQYF,TGTGCCAGAAGACCCACTTCACCCAGCTCCTACGAGCAGTACTTC
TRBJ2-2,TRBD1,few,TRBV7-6,CASSVSGTGGAGELFF,TGTGCCAGCAGCGTCTCCGGGACAGGGGGCGCCGGGGAGCTGTTTTTT
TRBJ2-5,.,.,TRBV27,CASSPLTGRETQYF,TGTGCCAGCAGTCCATTAACAGGGAGGGAGACCCAGTACTTC
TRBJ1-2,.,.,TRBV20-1,CGAWTGFGGYTF,TGCGGTGCGTGGACGGGGTTCGGCGGCTACACCTTC
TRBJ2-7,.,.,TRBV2,CASSEDLGEQYF,TGTGCCAGCAGTGAAGACCTCGGCGAGCAGTACTTC
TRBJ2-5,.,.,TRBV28,CASRTPPAGTQYF,TGTGCCAGCAGGACTCCCCCTGCGGGGACCCAGTACTTC
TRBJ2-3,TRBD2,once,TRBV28,CASSFRREDLDTQYF,TGTGCCAGCAGTTTTCGGCGGGAGGATTTAGATACGCAGTATTTT
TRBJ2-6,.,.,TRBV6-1,CASSEKGAGANVLTF,TGTGCCAGCAGTGAAAAGGGGGCTGGGGCCAACGTCCTGACTTTC
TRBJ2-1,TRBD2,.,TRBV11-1,CASSRPGTSGVNEQFF,TGTGCCAGCAGCCGTCCTGGGACTAGCGGAGTGAATGAGCAGTTCTTC
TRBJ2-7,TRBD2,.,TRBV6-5,CASSYSLSGSHYEQYF,TGTGCCAGCAGTTACTCCTTGAGCGGGAGCCACTACGAGCAGTACTTC
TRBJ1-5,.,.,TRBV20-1,CSARRGGGFQPQHF,TGCAGTGCTAGACGAGGGGGAGGGTTTCAGCCCCAGCATTTT
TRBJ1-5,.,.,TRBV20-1,CSTHGGGVVRPQHF,TGCAGTACCCACGGCGGGGGCGTCGTGAGGCCCCAGCATTTT
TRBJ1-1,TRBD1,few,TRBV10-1,CASSWDRGEEAFF,TGCGCCAGCAGTTGGGACAGGGGTGAAGAAGCTTTCTTT
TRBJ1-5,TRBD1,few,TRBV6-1,CASGRGMSLPQHF,TGTGCCAGCGGCAGGGGGATGAGTCTGCCCCAGCATTTT
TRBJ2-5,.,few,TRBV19,CASSIGGRTETQYF,TGTGCCAGTAGTATAGGAGGCAGGACGGAGACCCAGTACTTC
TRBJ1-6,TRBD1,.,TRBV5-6,CASSLDRGTNNSPLHF,TGTGCCAGCAGCTTGGACAGGGGCACCAATAATTCACCCCTCCACTTT
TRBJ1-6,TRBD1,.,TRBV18,CASVSGTGDSPLHF,TGTGCCAGCGTATCCGGGACAGGCGATTCACCCCTCCACTTT
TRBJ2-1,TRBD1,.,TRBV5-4,CASSFGRGSYNEQFF,TGTGCCAGCAGCTTTGGCAGGGGGTCCTACAATGAGCAGTTCTTC
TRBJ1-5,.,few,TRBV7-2,CASSANRDQQPQHF,TGTGCCAGCAGCGCCAACAGGGATCAACAGCCCCAGCATTTT
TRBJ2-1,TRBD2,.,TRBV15,CATSSTSGSWNEQFF,TGTGCCACCAGCAGCACTAGCGGGAGTTGGAATGAGCAGTTCTTC
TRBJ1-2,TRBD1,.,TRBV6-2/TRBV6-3,CASSTRDSSYYGYTF,TGTGCCAGCAGTACCCGGGACAGTTCCTATTATGGCTACACCTTC
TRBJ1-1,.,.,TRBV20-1,CSAPGHMNTEAFF,TGCAGTGCCCCGGGACACATGAACACTGAAGCTTTCTTT
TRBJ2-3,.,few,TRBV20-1,CSARSDASRPDTQYF,TGCAGTGCTAGATCGGACGCCTCTCGACCAGATACGCAGTATTTT
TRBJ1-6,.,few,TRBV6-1,CASTQLQSSYNSPLHF,TGTGCCAGCACCCAACTGCAGAGCTCCTATAATTCACCCCTCCACTTT
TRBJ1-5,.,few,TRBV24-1,CATARDNNQPQHF,TGTGCCACCGCGCGGGACAACAATCAGCCCCAGCATTTT
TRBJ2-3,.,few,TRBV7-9,CASSQLTDTQYF,TGTGCCAGCAGCCAGCTAACAGATACGCAGTATTTT
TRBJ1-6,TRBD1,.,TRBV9,CARTRQGYNSPLHF,TGTGCCAGGACCCGACAGGGTTACAATTCACCCCTCCACTTT
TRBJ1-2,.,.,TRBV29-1,CSVDSYFRDGYTF,TGCAGCGTTGACTCGTATTTTCGGGATGGCTACACCTTC
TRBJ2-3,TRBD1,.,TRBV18,CASSPTGATGLDTQYF,TGTGCCAGCTCACCGACAGGGGCGACTGGATTGGATACGCAGTATTTT
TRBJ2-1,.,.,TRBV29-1,CSAELQGREQFF,TGCAGCGCTGAACTACAGGGTCGAGAGCAGTTCTTC
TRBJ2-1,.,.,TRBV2,CASREDRFSYNEQFF,TGTGCCAGCAGGGAAGACAGGTTCTCCTACAATGAGCAGTTCTTC
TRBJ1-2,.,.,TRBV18,CASSPEQNTYTF,TGTGCCAGCTCACCAGAACAAAATACCTACACCTTC
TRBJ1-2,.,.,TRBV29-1,CSVDSYGYTF,TGCAGCGTTGATTCCTATGGCTACACCTTC
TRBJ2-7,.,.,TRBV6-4,CASNPALGSSYEQYF,TGTGCCAGCAACCCTGCGTTGGGGTCTTCCTACGAGCAGTACTTC
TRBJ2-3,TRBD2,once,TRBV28,CASTTLAGSSTDTQYF,TGTGCCAGCACCACCCTAGCGGGGTCTAGCACAGATACGCAGTATTTT
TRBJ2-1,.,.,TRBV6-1,CASSPRVDEQFF,TGTGCCAGCAGTCCACGGGTGGATGAGCAGTTCTTC
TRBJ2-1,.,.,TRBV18,CASSPGEFDNEQFF,TGTGCCAGCTCACCAGGGGAGTTCGACAATGAGCAGTTCTTC
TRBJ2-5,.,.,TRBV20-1,CSARSRVGWETQYF,TGCAGTGCTAGAAGCCGTGTTGGGTGGGAGACCCAGTACTTC
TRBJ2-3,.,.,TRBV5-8,CASSSDPGRPDTQYF,TGTGCCAGCAGCTCCGACCCCGGAAGGCCAGATACGCAGTATTTT
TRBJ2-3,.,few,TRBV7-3,CASSLLSASDTQYF,TGTGCCAGCAGCTTACTATCTGCCTCAGATACGCAGTATTTT
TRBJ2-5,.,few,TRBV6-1,CASSERSDGRETQYF,TGTGCCAGCAGTGAACGGAGTGACGGTCGGGAGACCCAGTACTTC
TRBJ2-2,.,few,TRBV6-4,CASSERDTGELFF,TGTGCCAGCAGTGAGCGGGACACCGGGGAGCTGTTTTTT
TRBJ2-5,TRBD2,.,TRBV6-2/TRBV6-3,CASRELRAGYRETQYF,TGTGCCAGCAGAGAGCTCCGAGCGGGATACCGGGAGACCCAGTACTTC
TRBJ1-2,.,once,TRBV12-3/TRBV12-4,CASSLSRSYGYTF,TGTGCCAGCAGTTTAAGCAGGTCTTATGGCTACACCTTC
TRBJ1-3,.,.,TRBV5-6,CASSLRFTTGNTIYF,TGTGCCAGCAGCTTGAGGTTTACAACTGGAAACACCATATATTTT
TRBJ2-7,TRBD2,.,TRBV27,CAPLEVRGTIAYEQYF,TGTGCTCCCCTCGAGGTTCGTGGGACTATCGCTTACGAGCAGTACTTC